A selection of T cell receptor beta chains follows, all from one sample in a study of T cells in narcolepsy. Sequencing used immunoSEQ multiplex PCR; TCRdb keeps in-frame clones, though not all of them. The repertoire holds 28,000 or so clones, with around nine tenths as singletons. Sequencing used CD45RA- memory CD4+ T cells from PBMCs. The receptors here all came from a human donor with narcolepsy. CDR3s leave out the opening cysteine and the closing phenylalanine or tryptophan. The order of the fields is V gene, clone size, J gene, CDR3 protein. Size tells how often a clone was seen (once, few, many) or the class of an expanded clone, and some rows leave it out.

TRBV5-5,-,TRBJ1-3,ASSQTPGPGNTIY
TRBV9,-,TRBJ2-4,ASSVASQGKNIQY
TRBV27,-,TRBJ1-1,ASRIQGMNTEAF
TRBV9,-,TRBJ1-2,ASSAGQGNYGYT
TRBV29-1,-,TRBJ1-5,SVRVSLNQPQH
TRBV11-2,once,TRBJ1-1,ASSLDRGYTEAF
TRBV7-8,once,TRBJ1-2,ASSNPLTDHYGYT
TRBV23-1,-,TRBJ1-5,ASSRNRGIYNQPQH
TRBV6-5,-,TRBJ1-2,ASSYSRGSYGYT
TRBV5-1,-,TRBJ2-2,ASSLEGSSGGYTGELF
TRBV6-5,-,TRBJ1-2,ASSTGDYGYT
TRBV27,-,TRBJ1-4,ASSLSAGGLGEKLF
TRBV18,few,TRBJ1-1,ASSAGALNTEAF
TRBV5-1,-,TRBJ2-7,ASSLEQGAYEQY
TRBV5-5,-,TRBJ1-5,ASSLGFGNQPQH
TRBV6-5,-,TRBJ2-3,ATRPQLVTDTQY
TRBV2,once,TRBJ2-2,ATTDRRDTGELF
TRBV19,-,TRBJ2-3,AVKPGLPTDTQY
TRBV19,-,TRBJ2-5,ASSTTGQETQY
TRBV6-5,-,TRBJ1-6,ASSYSGAGGGSPLH
TRBV5-4,-,TRBJ2-1,ASSLTTYNEQF
TRBV19,-,TRBJ1-3,ASGAAISGNTIY
TRBV9,-,TRBJ2-3,ASSVVPSGGRTDTQY
TRBV7-8,-,TRBJ1-5,ASSRGSVGSNQPQH
TRBV11-2,-,TRBJ2-5,ASSSGNQETQY
TRBV29-1,-,TRBJ2-7,SVGTGTGGQEQY
TRBV5-1,-,TRBJ2-1,ASSWGGQFNEQF
TRBV28,-,TRBJ1-4,ASSRVGGSEKLF
TRBV4-2,-,TRBJ1-1,ASSYDRGQGTEAF
TRBV2,-,TRBJ2-3,ASSRQRRGGDTQY
TRBV18,-,TRBJ1-1,ASSSQGNTEAF
TRBV6-5,-,TRBJ2-3,ASSPTGQNTQY
TRBV5-6,few,TRBJ1-2,ASSLVGVDGYT
TRBV9,once,TRBJ2-1,ASSVGSFSYNEQF
TRBV7-8,-,TRBJ2-7,ASSLVQGSYEQY
TRBV5-4,-,TRBJ2-3,ASSLGIAADTQY
TRBV6-6,few,TRBJ2-1,ASSYAVSYNEQF
TRBV2,-,TRBJ1-2,ASSRAALGYT
TRBV5-6,-,TRBJ2-6,ASRGQGAANVLT
TRBV5-1,-,TRBJ1-1,ASSPGQGGAF
TRBV25-1,-,TRBJ2-3,ASSEAGGLKDTQY
TRBV10-3,-,TRBJ2-7,AISESWASGGSYEQY
TRBV10-2,few,TRBJ1-3,ASTRGLDGNTIY
TRBV19,-,TRBJ2-7,ASAGGGEQY
TRBV5-1,-,TRBJ2-5,ASSVQVARETQY
TRBV7-8,-,TRBJ1-5,ASSPDSHNQPQH
TRBV5-1,-,TRBJ2-7,ASRRFLQGSYEQY
TRBV2,once,TRBJ1-2,ASSEGRIANYGYT
TRBV7-6,-,TRBJ2-2,ASSSPSGGSNTGELF
TRBV18,-,TRBJ2-2,ASSPRESGELF
TRBV10-1,-,TRBJ2-1,ASSVQRGIGFGYNEQF
TRBV7-8,-,TRBJ2-1,ASSLRGAPDYNEQF